The T cell receptor (beta chain) under discussion was sequenced for a study of blood T cell repertoires in COVID-19. The overall study: Collection of acute and convalescent COVID-19 samples took place in the United States, Italy and Spain. The cDNA or gDNA used as material had been derived from T cells, B-cell-depleted T cells, or PBMCs.

This clone was detected only once. Sequence at one end of the junction differs from germline and may be a read error. The length of the CDR3 is 14 residues. Germline CDR1 reads SNHLY; CDR2 reads FYNNEI. Authors' methods: From reference gene primer amplification, estimates of nucleated cell counts were derived. Here immunoSEQ multiplex PCR was the method, and the copy in TCRdb shows in-frame clones only, minus some. V, J and clone size are those of that table, while D and trimming were read from the DNA. There are about 260,000 clones in the sample; approximately 86% occur only once, and around 8.8% lies in the top ten.

This receptor was taken from a man aged 35 to 55 with active or convalescent COVID-19. The chain joins TRBV2 to TRBJ1-1, with D maybe TRBD1 (6 bases). The source material was peripheral blood. CDR3 in amino acids: CASSEGWDNNEAFF. The CDR3 DNA is TGTGCCAGCAGTGAAGGATGGGACAACAATGAAGCTTTCTTT.